One sample yielded the 31 T cell receptor beta chains listed below, sequenced in a study of cytomegalovirus exposure and HLA in healthy donors. The PCR made use of 60 Vbeta and 13 Jbeta primers. TCRdb's copy holds only in-frame clones and misses some; the assay was immunoSEQ multiplex PCR. The sample lists 200,000 to 300,000 clones; approximately 85% were seen once. What was sequenced was PBMCs. Every receptor here comes from a woman between 40 and 55 years old in good health and CMV-seropositive.

The chain combines TRBV30 with TRBJ1-1, with TRBD1 identical over 8 bases. Germline lookup yields CDR1 GTSNPN and CDR2 SVGIG (reference sequence). Trimming took 3 bases from V and 5 from J; bases not matched to a gene: 11. The CDR3 covers 15 residues. The CDR3 spells CAWRWDTGGRTEAFF. The CDR3 DNA follows: TGTGCCTGGAGGTGGGACACAGGGGGAAGGACTGAAGCTTTCTTT.

The genes are TRBV10-3 and TRBJ2-7; 9 bases agree with TRBD1. There are 14 residues in the CDR3. V lost 4 bases, J lost 1 base, and 2 bases stayed unmatched. Germline CDR1 is ENHRY and CDR2 is SYGVKD. Here the CDR3 DNA reads TGTGCCATCAGTGGGACAGGGGTTTCCTACGAGCAGTACTTC. Residues: CAISGTGVSYEQYF.

The chain joins TRBV5-4 to TRBJ2-1, with 10 bases fitting TRBD2. Unmatched junction bases numbered 10, after V lost 2 bases and J lost 5 bases. CDR3 length: 17 amino acids. CDR1 and CDR2 from the germline V gene are SGHNT and YYREEE (reference sequence). Here the CDR3 reads CASSFPKLAGKDNEQFF. CDR3 in DNA: TGTGCCAGCAGCTTCCCCAAACTAGCGGGAAAAGACAATGAGCAGTTCTTC.

This chain's CDR3 is CASSPLGGSQPQHF. DNA for the CDR3: TGTGCCAGCAGCCCCCTCGGAGGGTCTCAGCCCCAGCATTTT. This chain connects TRBV14 to TRBJ1-5; D gene uncertain. CDR1 and CDR2 (germline): SGHDN, FVKESK. With 4 bases removed from V and 6 bases from J, the gap between germline ends came to 13 bases. The CDR3 loop spans 14 amino acids.

In its sample, this clone was seen once. The rearrangement uses TRBV6-1 and TRBJ2-7; possible D gene TRBD1, 5 bases. Trimming took 8 bases from V and 3 from J, leaving 17 bases between them. The CDR3 consists of 14 residues. Per germline, CDR1 MNHNS and CDR2 SASEGT. This CDR3 reads CASVDHRQYYEQYF. CDR3 DNA sequence: TGTGCCAGCGTTGATCATAGACAGTACTACGAGCAGTACTTC.

The V and J genes are TRBV25-1 and TRBJ1-5, with TRBD1 identical over 11 bases. The V gene's germline CDR1 is MGHDK and CDR2 SYGVNS. V was pared by 2 bases and J by 4 bases, with 4 bases of the junction left unmatched. CDR3 size: 16 residues. This CDR3 reads CASSETGTGGNQPQHF. In DNA form, the CDR3 reads TGTGCCAGCAGTGAAACCGGGACAGGGGGGAATCAGCCCCAGCATTTT. Drawing the rest from reference TRBV25-1 and TRBJ1-5, the complete variable domain is EADIYQTPRYLVIGTGKKITLECSQTMGHDKMYWYQQDPGMELHLIHYSYGVNSTEKGDLSSESTVSRIRTEHFPLTLESARPSHTSQYLCASSETGTGGNQPQHFGDGTRLSIL.

Here the CDR3 DNA reads TGTGCCAGCAGTGACGGGGACAGGTACCAAGAGACCCAGTACTTC. As protein: CASSDGDRYQETQYF. V and J are TRBV2 and TRBJ2-5; 8 bases line up with TRBD1. This CDR3 is built from 15 residues. Unmatched junction bases numbered 3, after V lost 3 bases and J lost 0 bases. Germline CDR1 SNHLY, CDR2 FYNNEI.

This clone occurred a few times. The chain combines TRBV19 with TRBJ1-5; TRBD1 aligns across 7 bases. Germline lookup yields CDR1 LNHDA and CDR2 SQIVND (reference sequence). This CDR3 contains 17 residues. The V segment lost 4 bases and the J segment 5 bases; nucleotides outside the gene matches: 14. CDR3 nucleotides: TGTGCCAGTAGTAAACACCGGACAGGTTGGTTAGATCAGCCCCAGCATTTT. It is translated as CASSKHRTGWLDQPQHF.

This clone appeared a few times. The chain employs TRBV5-1 and TRBJ1-4; TRBD1 agrees at 7 bases. In germline, CDR1 is SGHRS, CDR2 YFSETQ. The CDR3 consists of 14 residues. The ends lost 1 base at V and 8 bases at J; junction bases unmatched: 5. DNA for the CDR3: TGCGCCAGCAGCTTGACAGGGGTCAACGAAAAACTGTTTTTT. Translation: CASSLTGVNEKLFF. Variable domain in full (rest from reference TRBV5-1 and TRBJ1-4): KAGVTQTPRYLIKTRGQQVTLSCSPISGHRSVSWYQQTPGQGLQFLFEYFSETQRNKGNFPGRFSGRQFSNSRSEMNVSTLELGDSALYLCASSLTGVNEKLFFGSGTQLSVL.

The chain joins TRBV18 to TRBJ2-3, with a possible D match to TRBD1 (5 bases). Germline-derived CDR1 and CDR2 are KGHSH and LQKENI. The CDR3 covers 15 residues. With 4 bases removed from V and 3 bases from J, the gap between germline ends came to 14 bases. DNA for the CDR3: TGTGCCAGCTCACGGGGCTCAAGTCCGACAGATACGCAGTATTTT. This codes for CASSRGSSPTDTQYF. The whole variable domain, remainder taken from reference TRBV18 and TRBJ2-3, is NAGVMQNPRHLVRRRGQEARLRCSPMKGHSHVYWYRQLPEEGLKFMVYLQKENIIDESGMPKERFSAEFPKEGPSILRIQQVVRGDSAAYFCASSRGSSPTDTQYFGPGTRLTVL.

In its sample, this clone was seen once. The V call is TRBV7-3, the J call TRBJ1-1, with D perhaps matching TRBD1 (6 bases). Trimming left V 7 bases short and J 6 bases short, with 12 bases between. The CDR3 totals 12 residues. The germline CDR1 and CDR2 sequences are SGHTA and FQGTGA. In DNA form, the CDR3 reads TGTGCCAGCACGGGGGCGGGGGCTGAAGCTTTCTTT. This sequence encodes CASTGAGAEAFF.

The chain combines TRBV13 with TRBJ1-2, with 7 bases matching TRBD1. The V segment lost 5 bases and the J segment 4 bases; nucleotides outside the gene matches: 10. The germline V gene has CDR1 PRHDT and CDR2 FYEKMQ (reference sequence). This CDR3 is 15 amino acids long. CDR3 region: CASSGRQGGVYGYTF. The CDR3, as DNA: TGTGCCAGCAGCGGGCGACAGGGTGGGGTCTATGGCTACACCTTC.

The CDR3 nucleotides are TGTGCCAGCAGCTTAACGGGACAGGGAGTTTCGGAGCAGTACTTC. Its protein product is CASSLTGQGVSEQYF. The chain is built from TRBV7-3 and TRBJ2-7, with 9 nucleotides matching TRBD1. V gave up 0 bases and J gave up 7 bases; unmatched junction bases: 7. CDR3 length: 15 residues. CDR1 and CDR2 (germline): SGHTA, FQGTGA.

V is TRBV28 and J is TRBJ2-7; 7 bases line up with TRBD2. The CDR3 is 16 amino acids. The V gene end was trimmed by 4 bases and the J gene end by 5 bases; junction bases not matched to a gene: 14. The germline CDR1 and CDR2 sequences are MDHEN and SYDVKM. The CDR3 sequence is CASSSEGSGRRHEQYF. The CDR3 nucleotides are TGTGCCAGCAGTTCCGAAGGTTCCGGGAGGCGGCACGAGCAGTACTTC.

This chain connects TRBV7-9 to TRBJ2-7; 9 nucleotides align to TRBD2. V gave up 1 base and J gave up 0 bases; unmatched junction bases: 7. Germline CDR1 is SEHNR and CDR2 is FQNEAQ (reference sequence). This CDR3 region has 17 residues. CDR3 DNA: TGTGCCAGCAGCTTAGTACGCCTAGCGGGGACCTCCTACGAGCAGTACTTC. As protein: CASSLVRLAGTSYEQYF.

The rearrangement joins TRBV27 to TRBJ2-1, with TRBD2 as a possible D gene (5 bases). Germline V gene data show CDR1 as MNHEY and CDR2 as SMNVEV (reference sequence). The CDR3 has 17 amino acids. Trimming stripped 3 bases from V and 0 bases from J, with 15 bases between. The DNA for the CDR3 is TGTGCCAGCAGTTTGATTGCACTAGAGGGCTCCTACAATGAGCAGTTCTTC. Amino acid sequence: CASSLIALEGSYNEQFF.

This clone has more than one count but fewer than ten. J is TRBJ2-3 and V is TRBV10-3, with 7 bases identical to TRBD2. This CDR3 is 17 amino acids long. Germline CDR1 ENHRY, CDR2 SYGVKD. The V and J ends lost 2 bases and 2 bases, in that order; junction bases with no gene match: 10. Here the CDR3 DNA reads TGTGCCATCAGTGAGGATTTAGCGGGTCGCCCCACAGATACGCAGTATTTT. Its protein product is CAISEDLAGRPTDTQYF.

The chain employs TRBV5-1 and TRBJ2-1; 10 positions agree with TRBD2. CDR1 and CDR2 (germline): SGHRS, YFSETQ. Unmatched junction bases numbered 23, after V lost 4 bases and J lost 7 bases. The CDR3 runs to 20 residues. DNA for the CDR3: TGCGCCAGCAGCCCCAGCCCCCAGGGCCCGAGCGGGAGGGCCACGAATGAGCAGTTCTTC. Translation gives CASSPSPQGPSGRATNEQFF.

This clone was seen only a few times. The V gene is TRBV13, the J gene TRBJ1-1, with 7 bases lining up with TRBD1. The CDR3 sequence is 12 residues long. Looked up from germline, CDR1 is PRHDT and CDR2 is FYEKMQ (reference sequence). The V and J ends lost 5 bases and 8 bases, in that order; junction bases with no gene match: 5. CDR3 nucleotides: TGTGCCAGCAGCCCCCCCAGGGGGGAAGCTTTCTTT. Its protein is CASSPPRGEAFF.

This chain uses TRBV19 with TRBJ2-7; D unclear. Trimming took off 3 bases at V and 7 bases at J, with 10 bases between the two ends. This CDR3 spans 12 amino acids. CDR1 and CDR2 (germline): LNHDA, SQIVND (reference sequence). The CDR3 DNA sequence: TGTGCCAGTAGTATTCCATCTAGGGAGCAGTACTTC. Translation gives CASSIPSREQYF.

The genes are TRBV11-3 and TRBJ2-3, with unresolved D. The CDR3 has 16 amino acids. The germline V gene encodes CDR1 SGHNT and CDR2 YENEEA. Between the trimmed V and J ends, which lost 2 bases and 0 bases, there was a span of 12 bases. This CDR3 is CASSLYGASSTDTQYF. The CDR3 coding sequence is TGTGCCAGCAGCTTATACGGAGCGTCTAGCACAGATACGCAGTATTTT.

This rearrangement joins TRBV28 to TRBJ1-5; 7 bases align to TRBD1. Germline-derived CDR1 and CDR2 are MDHEN and SYDVKM. This CDR3 is 15 amino acids long. Losses at the gene ends were 5 bases for V and 1 base for J; bases not matched to a gene: 5. The CDR3 is CASSQTGPSNQPQHF. The CDR3 DNA reads TGTGCCAGCAGTCAGACAGGGCCGAGCAATCAGCCCCAGCATTTT.

This chain joins TRBV19 and TRBJ2-5; TRBD1 matches at 8 bases. This CDR3 has 16 amino acids. Germline V gives CDR1 LNHDA, CDR2 SQIVND (reference sequence). The V segment lost 7 bases and the J segment 4 bases; nucleotides outside the gene matches: 14. CDR3 DNA sequence: TGTGCCAGTACCTTGGGTAGGGCAGGGGGCGTAGAGACCCAGTACTTC. It yields the protein CASTLGRAGGVETQYF.

The rearrangement joins TRBV9 to TRBJ2-7, with D maybe TRBD2 (5 bases). Germline CDR1 reads SGDLS; CDR2 reads YYNGEE. This CDR3 comprises 14 residues. Trimming stripped 6 bases from V and 7 bases from J, with 20 bases between. CDR3 nucleotides: TGTGCCAGCAACCCAGCCGGGGTCCTGGGAGAGCAGTACTTC. This codes for CASNPAGVLGEQYF.

The rearrangement links TRBV19 to TRBJ1-1; D is possibly TRBD1 (6 bases). The CDR3 sequence is 16 residues long. Between the trimmed V and J ends, which lost 1 base and 2 bases, there was a span of 14 bases. Germline lookup yields CDR1 LNHDA and CDR2 SQIVND (reference sequence). The CDR3 sequence: CASSIGAGVENTEAFF. The CDR3 nucleotides are TGTGCCAGTAGTATAGGGGCAGGGGTTGAAAACACTGAAGCTTTCTTT.

The V call is TRBV2, the J call TRBJ2-5; maybe TRBD1 (6 bases). In germline, CDR1 is SNHLY, CDR2 FYNNEI. The V gene lost 8 bases and the J gene lost 1 base, with 8 bases spanning the gap. This CDR3 has 12 amino acids. CDR3 nucleotide sequence: TGTGCCAGCGGGGACATCCAAGAGACCCAGTACTTC. Translating it yields CASGDIQETQYF.

This CDR3 is CASSWDPLAGSYNEQFF. CDR3 DNA sequence: TGTGCCAGCAGCTGGGACCCCCTAGCGGGGTCCTACAATGAGCAGTTCTTC. The chain links TRBV7-9 to TRBJ2-1, with 9 positions matching TRBD2. The CDR3 contains 17 residues. CDR1 is SEHNR and CDR2 is FQNEAQ in the germline V gene (reference sequence). V was pared by 4 bases and J by 1 base, with 8 bases of the junction left unmatched.

The chain joins TRBV4-2 to TRBJ2-5, with 7 bases fitting TRBD1. J gave up 1 base and V 0 bases, and 2 bases lay outside the gene matches. The CDR3 extends over 15 amino acids. Germline V CDR1 and CDR2: LGHNA, YNFKEQ. CDR3 region: CASSQEGQVQETQYF. The CDR3 bases are TGTGCCAGCAGCCAAGAAGGACAGGTCCAAGAGACCCAGTACTTC.

The CDR3 protein is CASEERGSSTDTQYF. In DNA, the CDR3 is TGTGCCAGCGAAGAGAGGGGGTCTAGCACAGATACGCAGTATTTT. The rearrangement joins TRBV28 to TRBJ2-3; the D gene is possibly TRBD1 (6 bases). The CDR3 contains 15 residues. Germline-derived CDR1 and CDR2 are MDHEN and SYDVKM. Trimming cost V 8 bases and J 0 bases, with 15 bases left between them.

This chain joins TRBV2 and TRBJ2-1; 11 bases line up with TRBD1. The CDR3 runs 15 residues. Germline V CDR1 and CDR2: SNHLY, FYNNEI. The V and J ends lost 3 bases and 6 bases, in that order; junction bases with no gene match: 4. The DNA of the CDR3 is TGTGCCAGCAGTGATCCGGGACAGGGGGGCAATGAGCAGTTCTTC. Protein product: CASSDPGQGGNEQFF.

The rearrangement joins TRBV7-9 to TRBJ2-7, with TRBD1 identical over 8 bases. The V gene's germline CDR1 is SEHNR and CDR2 FQNEAQ (reference sequence). V shed 5 bases and J 5 bases; nucleotides not matched to a gene: 8. This CDR3 spans 14 amino acids. CDR3 residues: CASSQTGVGDEQYF. The DNA of the CDR3 is TGTGCCAGCAGCCAGACAGGGGTTGGGGACGAGCAGTACTTC.